A single sample is the source of the 31 T cell receptor beta chains below, sequenced in a study of identical twins. MiXCR, run by TCRdb on the 5' RACE reads, gives a single entry per CDR3 protein. The sample includes under 1 million distinct CDR3 sequences, roughly an eighth seen only once; the top ten take roughly 1.5%. These sequences were also reported in another study, on yellow fever vaccine responses in identical twins.

Sequenced: PBMCs. These receptors all stem from a woman aged 18-29 years in good health.

There are a few counts of this clonotype. The rearrangement links TRBV28 to TRBJ2-5, with 14 positions matching TRBD2. CDR1 MDHEN and CDR2 SYDVKM come from the germline V gene. The CDR3 is 20 residues long. The V and J ends lost 7 bases and 1 base, in that order; junction bases with no gene match: 17. DNA for the CDR3: TGTGCCAGCACCCACCCCTACGGGACTAGCGGGAGTTCAGTCCAAGAGACCCAGTACTTC. Protein sequence: CASTHPYGTSGSSVQETQYF.

This clonotype was found many times. The gene calls are TRBV12-3 or TRBV12-4 and TRBJ2-1; D is uncertain. V lost 7 bases, J lost 9 bases, and 16 bases lay in between. The CDR3 is made up of 13 amino acids. DNA for the CDR3: TGTGCCAGCACCCCCTCCGCGGCAAGTGAGCAGTTCTTC. This codes for CASTPSAASEQFF.

To note about this clonotype: The CDR3 end shows no conserved phenylalanine or tryptophan, and so a read error is likely. This sequence joins TRBV9 and TRBJ2-3, with 11 bases aligning to TRBD2. The CDR3 has 15 amino acids. J was trimmed by 9 bases and V by 0 bases; bases with no gene match: 6. The germline V gene has CDR1 SGDLS and CDR2 YYNGEE. The CDR3 is CASSVAGLAGVTQYS. CDR3 in DNA: TGTGCCAGCAGCGTAGCCGGACTAGCGGGTGTAACGCAGTATTCT.

This chain links TRBV20-1 with TRBJ2-3; 9 bases are shared with TRBD2. V trimming: 6 bases; J trimming: 6 bases; junction bases outside the gene matches: 13. The CDR3 is 15 amino acids. Germline-derived CDR1 and CDR2 are DFQATT and SNEGSKA (reference sequence). The CDR3 loop reads CSAPGLAPYGDTQYF. The CDR3 nucleotides read TGCAGTGCACCCGGACTAGCGCCCTACGGGGATACGCAGTATTTT.

This clonotype was seen repeatedly, ten times or more. This chain connects TRBV14 to TRBJ2-2, with 10 bases lining up with TRBD2. This CDR3 contains 16 residues. Trimming cost V 2 bases and J 4 bases; bases outside gene matches: 4. Germline loops: CDR1 SGHDN, CDR2 FVKESK. In DNA, the CDR3 is TGTGCCAGCAGCCAACTAGCGGGAGCGCCCACCGGGGAGCTGTTTTTT. This codes for CASSQLAGAPTGELFF.

In its sample, this clonotype was seen a few times. V and J are TRBV7-9 and TRBJ2-7; TRBD1 might be the D (5 bases). Germline lookup yields CDR1 SEHNR and CDR2 FQNEAQ (reference sequence). V gave up 1 base and J gave up 5 bases, with 12 bases separating them. This CDR3 contains 14 residues. CDR3 amino acids: CASSLVSGLDEQYV. The CDR3 nucleotides are TGTGCCAGCAGCTTAGTTTCAGGGTTGGACGAGCAGTACGTC.

J is TRBJ2-1 and V is TRBV11-2; 9 bases match TRBD2. This CDR3 is 14 amino acids long. V was pared by 4 bases and J by 7 bases, with 5 bases of the junction left unmatched. Germline V gives CDR1 SGHAT, CDR2 FQNNGV. For the CDR3, the DNA is TGTGCCAGCAGCTCCACGACTAGCGGAAATGAGCAGTTCTTC. Residues: CASSSTTSGNEQFF.

J is TRBJ2-5 and V is TRBV4-1, with D perhaps matching TRBD1 or TRBD2 (5 bases each). V lost 1 base to trimming and J lost 4 bases, with 7 bases between them. Germline V gene sequence: CDR1 MGHRA, CDR2 YSYEKL. The CDR3 consists of 13 residues. This CDR3 reads CASSQGGAETQYF. CDR3 coding DNA: TGCGCCAGCAGCCAAGGAGGGGCAGAGACCCAGTACTTC.

This chain joins TRBV12-3 or TRBV12-4 and TRBJ2-6; no reliable D call. This CDR3 has 12 amino acids. Trimming pared 6 bases from V and 4 bases from J, leaving 4 bases between. CDR3 DNA: TGTGCCAGCAGAAGGGGGGCCAACGTCCTGACTTTC. This gives the protein CASRRGANVLTF.

The chain couples TRBV4-1 to TRBJ2-7, with TRBD2 matching 9 bases. The length of the CDR3 is 16 residues. Germline V lookup: CDR1 MGHRA, CDR2 YSYEKL. J lost 3 bases, V lost 0 bases, and 6 bases had no gene match. The CDR3 bases are TGCGCCAGCAGCCAAGACCCAGCGGGAGGAGGCTACGAGCAGTACTTC. It codes for CASSQDPAGGGYEQYF.

The chain carries TRBV7-9 and TRBJ2-5; 7 bases are a match to TRBD1. The CDR3 is made up of 12 amino acids. Germline CDR1 SEHNR, CDR2 FQNEAQ (reference sequence). V dropped 5 bases and J dropped 13; count of bases not matched to a gene: 10. The CDR3 reads CASSLGQVRLYF. CDR3 nucleotide sequence: TGTGCCAGCAGCCTCGGACAGGTCCGACTGTACTTC.

This clonotype has a count of ten or more. The chain is built from TRBV5-6 and TRBJ2-7, with a possible D match to TRBD1 (6 bases). Germline-derived CDR1 and CDR2 are SGHDT and YYEEEE. Trimming took 4 bases from V and 2 from J, leaving 16 bases between them. The CDR3 consists of 15 residues. The CDR3 coding sequence is TGTGCCAGCAGCGAGAGAAGGGGGAACCCCTACGAGCAGTACTTC. This encodes CASSERRGNPYEQYF.

This clonotype has more than one count but fewer than ten. The chain uses TRBV5-1 and TRBJ2-2; 7 nucleotides match TRBD2. Germline V gives CDR1 SGHRS, CDR2 YFSETQ. The trim removed 2 bases at V and 4 bases at J, leaving 8 bases unmatched. The CDR3 covers 16 residues. In DNA form, the CDR3 reads TGCGCCAGCAGCTTAAGTAGCGGGTCCAGCACCGGGGAGCTGTTTTTT. Its protein product is CASSLSSGSSTGELFF.

This clonotype was counted at least ten times. The chain is built from TRBV3-1 and TRBJ1-1; D might be TRBD1 (5 bases). CDR3 length: 15 amino acids. V dropped 0 bases and J dropped 1 base, with 9 bases sitting between them. Per germline, CDR1 LGHDT and CDR2 YNNKEL (reference sequence). In DNA, the CDR3 is TGTGCCAGCAGCCAAGATGTTGGGGGGAACACTGAAGCTTTCTTT. This translates into CASSQDVGGNTEAFF.

This sequence joins TRBV5-1 and TRBJ2-2; perhaps TRBD2 as D (6 bases). CDR3 size: 13 residues. Germline assignment: CDR1 SGHRS and CDR2 YFSETQ. V shed 0 bases and J shed 9 bases, with 9 bases lying between them. The CDR3 is CASSLGRERELFF. The CDR3 nucleotides are TGCGCCAGCAGCTTGGGTCGGGAGAGGGAGCTGTTTTTT.

This clonotype appeared a few times. V and J are TRBV7-3 and TRBJ2-1; D might be TRBD1 or TRBD2, each matching 5 bases. The germline CDR1 and CDR2 sequences are SGHTA and FQGTGA. With 4 bases removed from V and 6 bases from J, the gap between germline ends came to 16 bases. The CDR3 extends over 15 amino acids. CDR3 coding DNA: TGTGCCAGCAGCTCGATCGGGACGGCTGCCAATGAGCAGTTCTTC. Its translation: CASSSIGTAANEQFF. The whole variable domain, filled in from reference TRBV7-3 and TRBJ2-1, reads GAGVSQTPSNKVTEKGKYVELRCDPISGHTALYWYRQSLGQGPEFLIYFQGTGAADDSGLPNDRFFAVRPEGSVSTLKIQRTERGDSAVYLCASSSIGTAANEQFFGPGTRLTVL.

This chain links TRBV6-1 with TRBJ2-1; TRBD1 matches 9 bases. The CDR3 is made up of 18 amino acids. Germline CDR1 MNHNS, CDR2 SASEGT. Trimming cost V 6 bases and J 7 bases; bases outside gene matches: 19. CDR3 bases: TGTGCCAGCAGACGTCGTGGGGAGAACAGGGGGCGCGTAAATGAGCAGTTCTTC. Translation gives CASRRRGENRGRVNEQFF.

The rearrangement joins TRBV20-1 to TRBJ2-1; 7 nucleotides line up with TRBD1. Germline V CDR1 and CDR2: DFQATT, SNEGSKA (reference sequence). The CDR3 contains 12 residues. After removal of 1 base from V and 12 bases from J, the junction contained 6 bases not matched to a gene. CDR3 DNA: TGCAGTGCTAGAGCTTTGAGACAGGGGCAGTTCTTC. Translated: CSARALRQGQFF.

As to this clonotype: A read error may explain this, as a much larger clone is one base away. Here the CDR3 omits its conserved ending phenylalanine or tryptophan, so a read error is the likely source. This rearrangement joins TRBV28 to TRBJ2-7; 7 bases fit TRBD2. CDR1 is MDHEN and CDR2 is SYDVKM in the germline V gene. The length of the CDR3 is 15 residues. Trimming removed 6 bases from V and 4 bases from J; junction bases left unmatched: 12. In DNA form, the CDR3 reads TGTGCCAGCAGCCACGGGGCTAGCGGAGTGTACGAGCAGTACTAC. It specifies CASSHGASGVYEQYY.

This clonotype was seen at least ten times. The chain links TRBV12-3 or TRBV12-4 to TRBJ2-4, with D tentatively TRBD2 (6 bases). The CDR3 contains 15 residues. Trimming left V 3 bases short and J 0 bases short, with 9 bases between. This CDR3 reads CASSFAGLAKNIQYF. The CDR3 DNA sequence: TGTGCCAGCAGTTTCGCGGGACTAGCCAAAAACATTCAGTACTTC.

The chain combines TRBV4-1 with TRBJ2-5, with TRBD2 matching over 10 bases. The CDR3 loop spans 16 amino acids. Germline loops: CDR1 MGHRA, CDR2 YSYEKL. V lost 1 base to trimming and J lost 5 bases; unmatched junction nucleotides: 7. The DNA for the CDR3 is TGCGCCAGCAGCCAAGTTCAGCGGGGGGGCCTCGAGACCCAGTACTTC. It yields the protein CASSQVQRGGLETQYF.

The V gene is TRBV19, the J gene TRBJ2-1; 12 nucleotides agree with TRBD2. Trimming took 4 bases from V and 1 from J; bases not matched to a gene: 5. The CDR3 consists of 17 residues. Germline V gene lookup returns CDR1 LNHDA and CDR2 SQIVND (reference sequence). The CDR3 loop reads CASSKTSGSPSYNEQFF. CDR3 in DNA: TGTGCCAGTAGTAAGACTAGCGGGAGCCCTTCCTACAATGAGCAGTTCTTC.

This clonotype was counted many times. The J gene is TRBJ1-4, the V gene TRBV4-2; a possible D gene is TRBD1 (6 bases). Germline values: CDR1 LGHNA, CDR2 YNFKEQ. This CDR3 has 16 amino acids. The V gene lost 3 bases and the J gene lost 0 bases, with 11 bases spanning the gap. The CDR3 DNA reads TGTGCCAGCAGCCAGCCCGAGGGGGCAACTAATGAAAAACTGTTTTTT. It codes for CASSQPEGATNEKLFF.

This clonotype was detected a few times. The V and J genes are TRBV4-1 and TRBJ2-4, with D maybe TRBD1 (5 bases). V was clipped by 0 bases and J by 3 bases, with 9 bases between them. Germline loops: CDR1 MGHRA, CDR2 YSYEKL. This CDR3 comprises 15 residues. CDR3 sequence (DNA): TGCGCCAGCAGCCAAGATATCAGGGTCAAAAACATTCAGTACTTC. This encodes CASSQDIRVKNIQYF.

This clonotype occurred a few times. The gene calls are TRBV6-1 and TRBJ1-6; D gene unclear. Germline assignment: CDR1 MNHNS and CDR2 SASEGT. CDR3 length: 16 amino acids. The V end lost 6 bases, the J end lost 6 bases, and 18 bases lay between the germline ends. DNA of the CDR3: TGTGCCAGCAGCCCCCTGATACGTACGGCTAATTCACCCCTCCACTTT. Its translation is CASSPLIRTANSPLHF.

The V and J genes are TRBV15 and TRBJ2-1; 9 bases agree with TRBD1. CDR1 and CDR2 (germline): LNHNV, YYDKDF (reference sequence). The junction had 9 bases not matched to a gene; V was cut back by 0 bases and J by 9 bases. The CDR3 runs 16 residues. The CDR3: CATSRDLGTGTPEQFF. CDR3 bases: TGTGCCACCAGCAGAGATCTAGGGACAGGGACCCCTGAGCAGTTCTTC. Drawing the rest from reference TRBV15 and TRBJ2-1, the complete variable domain is DAMVIQNPRYQVTQFGKPVTLSCSQTLNHNVMYWYQQKSSQAPKLLFHYYDKDFNNEADTPDNFQSRRPNTSFCFLDIRSPGLGDTAMYLCATSRDLGTGTPEQFFGPGTRLTVL.

The rearrangement uses TRBV3-1 and TRBJ1-4; 7 bases map to TRBD1. Germline V gives CDR1 LGHDT, CDR2 YNNKEL (reference sequence). The CDR3 totals 14 residues. J gave up 8 bases and V 5 bases, and 8 bases lay outside the gene matches. The CDR3 reads CASSETPGGEKLFF. DNA for the CDR3: TGTGCCAGCAGCGAAACGCCAGGGGGAGAAAAACTGTTTTTT. Variable domain in full (rest from reference TRBV3-1 and TRBJ1-4): DTAVSQTPKYLVTQMGNDKSIKCEQNLGHDTMYWYKQDSKKFLKIMFSYNNKELIINETVPNRFSPKSPDKAHLNLHINSLELGDSAVYFCASSETPGGEKLFFGSGTQLSVL.

This clonotype was observed at least ten times. This chain links TRBV15 with TRBJ2-7; D gene ambiguous. CDR1 LNHNV and CDR2 YYDKDF come from the germline V gene (reference sequence). Trimming took off 0 bases at V and 2 bases at J, with 14 bases between the two ends. The CDR3 sequence is 16 residues long. DNA of the CDR3: TGTGCCACCAGCAGAGACCCCCGGGTCAGGACCTACGAGCAGTACTTC. Its translation: CATSRDPRVRTYEQYF. Full variable domain (missing parts from reference TRBV15 and TRBJ2-7): DAMVIQNPRYQVTQFGKPVTLSCSQTLNHNVMYWYQQKSSQAPKLLFHYYDKDFNNEADTPDNFQSRRPNTSFCFLDIRSPGLGDTAMYLCATSRDPRVRTYEQYFGPGTRLTVT.

This clonotype was detected only a few times. The chain combines TRBV10-3 with TRBJ1-2; D unclear. Germline CDR1 reads ENHRY; CDR2 reads SYGVKD. Between the trimmed V and J ends, which lost 0 bases and 6 bases, there was a span of 5 bases. This CDR3 has 12 amino acids. CDR3 in DNA: TGTGCCATCAGTGAGTCTAGGGATGGCTACACCTTC. It encodes CAISESRDGYTF.

This sequence joins TRBV29-1 and TRBJ2-1, with D perhaps TRBD1 (5 bases). CDR1 and CDR2 (germline): SQVTM, ANQGSEA. The CDR3 is 14 amino acids. V was trimmed by 4 bases and J by 8 bases, leaving 18 bases between them. The CDR3 bases are TGCAGCGTTGCCCCGGGCGCAATGGGGCATGAGCAGTTCTTC. This gives the protein CSVAPGAMGHEQFF.

The chain couples TRBV7-9 to TRBJ2-7; TRBD2 aligns across 9 bases. This CDR3 contains 14 residues. V was clipped by 4 bases and J by 2 bases; unmatched bases: 3. CDR1 is SEHNR and CDR2 is FQNEAQ in the germline V gene (reference sequence). CDR3 region: CASSWREGPYEQYF. In DNA form, the CDR3 reads TGTGCCAGCAGCTGGCGGGAGGGCCCCTACGAGCAGTACTTC.